Below, 10 T cell receptor beta chains from the same sample are listed, as sequenced in a study of early stage breast cancer tumors. Profiling relied on immunoSEQ multiplex PCR, and the TCRdb table lists in-frame clones only, not all of them. In the table there are about 9,600 clones, 60% to 75% of which are singletons. The material sequenced was breast tumor tissue. The receptors here all came from a person in their sixties or seventies with breast cancer.

The V gene is TRBV14, the J gene TRBJ2-6; unclear D gene. V lost 1 base and J lost 2, with 6 bases in between. The CDR3 extends over 15 amino acids. The V gene's germline CDR1 is SGHDN and CDR2 FVKESK. CDR3 coding DNA: TGTGCCAGCAGCCAAGCACGGGCTGGGGCCAACGTCCTGACTTTC. Encoded protein: CASSQARAGANVLTF. The variable domain in full, completed from reference TRBV14 and TRBJ2-6, reads EAGVTQFPSHSVIEKGQTVTLRCDPISGHDNLYWYRRVMGKEIKFLLHFVKESKQDESGMPNNRFLAERTGGTYSTLKVQPAELEDSGVYFCASSQARAGANVLTFGAGSRLTVL.

DNA of the CDR3: TGTGCCAGCAGTCTAGCGGGGCCCTACGAGCAGTACTTC. Its translation is CASSLAGPYEQYF. The chain couples TRBV6-6 to TRBJ2-7; 9 bases are a match to TRBD2. Germline V lookup: CDR1 MNHNY, CDR2 SVGAGI (reference sequence). V lost 5 bases and J lost 2; bases outside the gene matches: 1. The CDR3 is 13 amino acids.

The V and J genes are TRBV15 and TRBJ2-3; the D gene is possibly TRBD1 (6 bases). Deletions cut 0 bases from V and 3 bases from J, with 13 bases between. CDR3 length equals 16 residues. CDR1 and CDR2 (germline): LNHNV, YYDKDF (reference sequence). The CDR3 DNA reads as TGTGCCACCAGCAGAGACCGGGACACCTCAACAGATACGCAGTATTTT. This translates into CATSRDRDTSTDTQYF.

The CDR3 sequence: CASSSGRETQYF. CDR3 nucleotide sequence: TGTGCCAGCAGTTCAGGTCGGGAGACCCAGTACTTC. The chain combines TRBV28 with TRBJ2-5; D gene ambiguous. CDR1 and CDR2 (germline): MDHEN, SYDVKM. Trimming took off 4 bases at V and 5 bases at J, with 8 bases between the two ends. The CDR3 contains 12 residues.

This clone was picked up a small number of times. The chain couples TRBV5-5 to TRBJ2-5; TRBD2 agrees at 7 bases. The J segment lost 5 bases and the V segment lost 5 bases, leaving 6 bases of the junction unmatched. The germline gives CDR1 SGHKS, CDR2 YYEKEE (reference sequence). CDR3 length equals 13 residues. The CDR3 is CASRTQGGETQYF. The CDR3 DNA reads TGTGCCAGCAGGACTCAGGGAGGGGAGACCCAGTACTTC.

The chain recombines TRBV30 with TRBJ1-6; D call uncertain. CDR3 length: 17 residues. Trimming cost V 0 bases and J 0 bases, with 12 bases left between them. Germline V gene data show CDR1 as GTSNPN and CDR2 as SVGIG (reference sequence). CDR3 protein: CAWSVRVTSSYNSPLHF. The CDR3 bases are TGTGCCTGGAGTGTACGGGTTACGAGCTCCTATAATTCACCCCTCCACTTT.

J is TRBJ2-7 and V is TRBV6-5; D may be TRBD1 or TRBD2 (5 bases each). V gave up 3 bases and J gave up 0 bases, with 12 bases separating them. Germline lookup yields CDR1 MNHEY and CDR2 SVGAGI. The CDR3 has 15 residues. The CDR3 coding sequence is TGTGCCAGCAGTTATGGGACCCTTAACTCCTACGAGCAGTACTTC. Residues: CASSYGTLNSYEQYF.

This clone came up a few times. The chain employs TRBV6-6 and TRBJ2-3; 8 bases are shared with TRBD1. The CDR3 runs to 15 residues. Germline CDR1 is MNHNY and CDR2 is SVGAGI (reference sequence). The ends lost 4 bases at V and 4 bases at J; junction bases unmatched: 7. CDR3 sequence (DNA): TGTGCCAGCAGTTTCGCGGACAGGGCGGCAGATACGCAGTATTTT. Translating it yields CASSFADRAADTQYF.

The chain has TRBV30 and TRBJ1-4; possible D gene TRBD1, 6 bases. Germline values: CDR1 GTSNPN, CDR2 SVGIG (reference sequence). This CDR3 region has 14 residues. The V and J ends lost 7 bases and 4 bases respectively, with 16 bases between them. The CDR3 DNA follows: TGTGCCTCCCCGGGTGCAGGGGTTAATGAAAAACTGTTTTTT. Translation gives CASPGAGVNEKLFF.

V gene TRBV9 combines with J gene TRBJ2-5; D unclear. Germline V gene lookup returns CDR1 SGDLS and CDR2 YYNGEE. Between the trimmed V and J ends, which lost 3 bases and 11 bases, there was a span of 14 bases. CDR3 size: 12 residues. The CDR3 region is CASSGDGVEQYF. DNA of the CDR3: TGTGCCAGCAGCGGAGACGGCGTGGAGCAGTACTTC.